This T cell receptor beta chain was profiled in a study of control samples from healthy donors and cancer patients. Generated by immunoSEQ multiplex PCR, the TCRdb table keeps only in-frame clones and is missing some. The sample shows tens of thousands of clones, about nine tenths of them seen only once. Sequencing used PBMCs. This receptor was taken from a man between 60 and 75 years old with head and neck cancer.

CDR3 nucleotide sequence: TGTGCCAGCGGCCAGAACTCACAGGGAGTGACCCAGTACTTC. Its translation: CASGQNSQGVTQYF. The chain recombines TRBV7-9 with TRBJ2-5, with TRBD1 as a possible D gene (6 bases). Trimming took 8 bases from V and 7 from J, leaving 20 bases between them. The germline V gene encodes CDR1 SEHNR and CDR2 FQNEAQ (reference sequence). This CDR3 contains 14 residues.